What follows are 5 T cell receptor beta chains derived from one specimen sequenced in a study of PD-L1 blockade in urothelial cancer. Indicated time point: peripheral blood 6 weeks after treatment start. The protocol was immunoSEQ multiplex PCR, while the TCRdb copy is restricted to in-frame clones and leaves out a portion. The sample carries roughly 100,000 clones, 70% to 90% recorded once. Sequencing used PBMCs, obtained around atezolizumab (anti-PD-L1) treatment. The receptors come from a man in his sixties or seventies with urothelial cancer.

This clone occurred once. This chain uses TRBV19 with TRBJ2-7, with 13 bases lining up with TRBD2. CDR1 is LNHDA and CDR2 is SQIVND in the germline V gene (reference sequence). The CDR3 sequence is 16 residues long. V dropped 3 bases and J dropped 2; count of bases not matched to a gene: 4. In DNA, the CDR3 is TGTGCCAGTAGTATCACTAGCGGGAGGGGGCCCTACGAGCAGTACTTC. Its translation: CASSITSGRGPYEQYF.

J is TRBJ1-1 and V is TRBV27; 7 bases fit TRBD1. The CDR3 is 14 amino acids. CDR1 is MNHEY and CDR2 is SMNVEV in the germline V gene (reference sequence). J gave up 5 bases and V 4 bases, and 7 bases lay outside the gene matches. CDR3 in amino acids: CASSSQGRDTEAFF. The CDR3 bases are TGTGCCAGCAGTTCACAGGGGCGGGATACTGAAGCTTTCTTT.

This chain's CDR3 is CASSTDSGTISGELFF. The CDR3, as DNA: TGTGCCAGCAGCACGGATAGCGGGACAATCTCCGGGGAGCTGTTTTTT. The chain combines TRBV9 with TRBJ2-2, with 8 positions matching TRBD2. Losses at the gene ends were 4 bases for V and 6 bases for J; bases not matched to a gene: 11. CDR1 SGDLS and CDR2 YYNGEE come from the germline V gene. The CDR3 runs 16 residues.

The chain joins TRBV16 to TRBJ1-5; D gene unclear. The CDR3 is 15 amino acids. Germline-derived CDR1 and CDR2 are KGHSY and FQNENV. V was shortened by 0 bases and J by 0 bases, with 6 bases between the two germline ends. The CDR3 region has the DNA TGTGCCAGCAGCCAATCGCGGAATAGCAATCAGCCCCAGCATTTT. It is translated as CASSQSRNSNQPQHF.

V gene TRBV6-6 combines with J gene TRBJ2-2; weak D call: TRBD2 (5 bases). The CDR3 spans 15 residues. From germline, CDR1 is MNHNY and CDR2 SVGAGI (reference sequence). V was cut by 3 bases and J by 10 bases, with 18 bases left in between. The CDR3 bases are TGTGCCAGCAGTTATAGCGAGGGAAAACTTGAGGAGCTGTTTTTT. Amino acids: CASSYSEGKLEELFF.